This entry lists 9 T cell receptor beta chains sequenced from one sample in a study of blood T cell repertoires in COVID-19 (dated by TCRdb to 2020 to 2021). Libraries were made using the immunoSEQ multiplex PCR assay. Drawn from immuneACCESS, this table holds only the in-frame rearrangements with V and J called that TCRdb kept. Clones are partly lost; checked studies trace under half to an unresolved V gene and leave the rest unexplained. The sample has 250,000 to 300,000 clones on record, about 89% of them singletons. The ten biggest clones cover approximately 9% of the sample. The sample taken for sequencing was PBMCs or T cells enriched from blood (not recorded which). These receptor sequences come from a middle-aged man who had recovered from COVID-19.

The rearrangement links TRBV19 to TRBJ1-5, with D uncertain. Between the trimmed V and J ends, which lost 1 base and 4 bases, there was a span of 11 bases. CDR1 is LNHDA and CDR2 is SQIVND in the germline V gene (reference sequence). The length of the CDR3 is 15 residues. The CDR3 DNA is TGTGCCAGTAGTATAGTCGCTAGGGAGAATCAGCCCCAGCATTTT. It yields the protein CASSIVARENQPQHF.

The CDR3 sequence: CASSSPGSDRTQHF. In DNA, the CDR3 is TGTGCCAGCAGTTCGCCGGGATCGGACCGGACCCAGCATTTT. This chain connects TRBV28 to TRBJ1-5; no clear D. Trimming shortened V by 4 bases and J by 11 bases, and 18 bases separated the two germline ends. Germline V gives CDR1 MDHEN, CDR2 SYDVKM. The CDR3 has 14 residues.

This chain links TRBV7-2 with TRBJ1-6, with 7 positions matching TRBD1. The V gene's germline CDR1 is SGHTA and CDR2 FQGNSA. The CDR3 runs 17 residues. The J segment lost 0 bases and the V segment lost 6 bases, leaving 8 bases of the junction unmatched. CDR3 region: CASSRTGRSSYNSPLHF. The CDR3 region has the DNA TGTGCCAGCAGTCGGACAGGCAGGAGCTCCTATAATTCACCCCTCCACTTT. Filled out from reference TRBV7-2 and TRBJ1-6, the complete variable domain reads GAGVSQSPSNKVTEKGKDVELRCDPISGHTALYWYRQSLGQGLEFLIYFQGNSAPDKSGLPSDRFSAERTGGSVSTLTIQRTQQEDSAVYLCASSRTGRSSYNSPLHFGNGTRLTVT.

The V gene is TRBV7-3, the J gene TRBJ1-1; D remains ambiguous. CDR3 length: 14 residues. Germline CDR1 reads SGHTA; CDR2 reads FQGTGA. Trimming took 2 bases from V and 1 from J, leaving 8 bases between them. Written as DNA, the CDR3 is TGTGCCAGCAGCTTAGAAGGGAGGAACACTGAAGCTTTCTTT. Translating gives CASSLEGRNTEAFF. Using reference TRBV7-3 and TRBJ1-1 for the parts outside the CDR3, the full variable domain is GAGVSQTPSNKVTEKGKYVELRCDPISGHTALYWYRQSLGQGPEFLIYFQGTGAADDSGLPNDRFFAVRPEGSVSTLKIQRTERGDSAVYLCASSLEGRNTEAFFGQGTRLTVV.

The chain joins TRBV6-5 to TRBJ1-1; D remains ambiguous. This CDR3 is built from 13 residues. Looked up from germline, CDR1 is MNHEY and CDR2 is SVGAGI. V lost 4 bases and J lost 3, with 9 bases in between. The CDR3 DNA sequence: TGTGCCAGCAGTTTTGACCGGGACACTGAAGCTTTCTTT. This encodes CASSFDRDTEAFF.

The rearrangement links TRBV29-1 to TRBJ2-7; 9 bases map to TRBD1. CDR1 is SQVTM, CDR2 ANQGSEA, per germline. The CDR3 sequence is 13 residues long. V gave up 5 bases and J gave up 0 bases; unmatched junction bases: 2. The CDR3 spells CSVWDRVSYEQYF. The CDR3 DNA is TGCAGCGTTTGGGACAGGGTCTCCTACGAGCAGTACTTC.

The CDR3 reads CASSPDGEQRGDTQYF. For the CDR3, the DNA is TGTGCCAGCAGCCCGGACGGGGAACAGCGGGGAGATACGCAGTATTTT. The J gene is TRBJ2-3, the V gene TRBV5-6; 7 positions match TRBD2. The CDR3 is 16 residues long. With V trimmed by 4 bases and J by 5 bases, 13 bases remained unmatched. Per germline, CDR1 SGHDT and CDR2 YYEEEE.

The chain has TRBV28 and TRBJ2-2; a weak D match, TRBD1 (6 bases). CDR1 and CDR2 from the germline V gene are MDHEN and SYDVKM. Trimming took 6 bases from V and 3 from J, leaving 17 bases between them. CDR3 length equals 16 residues. Here the CDR3 reads CASRHVLRGYTGELFF. Here the CDR3 DNA reads TGTGCCAGCAGACATGTCCTGAGGGGGTACACCGGGGAGCTGTTTTTT.

The genes are TRBV2 and TRBJ2-7; 10 bases agree with TRBD1. Germline V CDR1 and CDR2: SNHLY, FYNNEI. J gave up 5 bases and V 5 bases, and 15 bases lay outside the gene matches. The CDR3 runs to 17 residues. The CDR3 DNA sequence: TGTGCCAGCAGTAACCTCGTATCCGGGACAGGGGCCCACGAGCAGTACTTC. Translation gives CASSNLVSGTGAHEQYF.